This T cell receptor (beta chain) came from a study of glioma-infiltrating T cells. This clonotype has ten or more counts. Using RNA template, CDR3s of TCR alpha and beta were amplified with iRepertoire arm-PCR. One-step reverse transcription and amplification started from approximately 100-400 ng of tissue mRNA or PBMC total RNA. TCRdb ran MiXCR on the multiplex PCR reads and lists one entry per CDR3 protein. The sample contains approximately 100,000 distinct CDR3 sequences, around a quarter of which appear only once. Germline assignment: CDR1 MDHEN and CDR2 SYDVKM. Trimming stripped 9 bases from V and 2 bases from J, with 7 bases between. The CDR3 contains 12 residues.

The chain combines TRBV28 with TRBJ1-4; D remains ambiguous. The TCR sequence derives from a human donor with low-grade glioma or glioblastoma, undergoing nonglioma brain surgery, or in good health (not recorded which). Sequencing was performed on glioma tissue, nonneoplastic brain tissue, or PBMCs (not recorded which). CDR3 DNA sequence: TGTGCCAGGACTGGGACTAATGAAAAACTGTTTTTT. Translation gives CARTGTNEKLFF.